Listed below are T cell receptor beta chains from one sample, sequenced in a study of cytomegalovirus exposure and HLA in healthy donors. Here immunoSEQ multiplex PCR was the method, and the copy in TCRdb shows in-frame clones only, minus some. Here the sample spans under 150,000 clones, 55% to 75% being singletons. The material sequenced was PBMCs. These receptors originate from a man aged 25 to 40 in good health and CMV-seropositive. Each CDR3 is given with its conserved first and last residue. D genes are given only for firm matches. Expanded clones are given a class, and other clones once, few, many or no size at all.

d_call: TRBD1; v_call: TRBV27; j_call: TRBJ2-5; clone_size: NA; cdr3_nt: TGTGCCAGCAACAAACGGGACAGGGGCCAAGAGACCCAGTACTTC; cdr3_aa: CASNKRDRGQETQYF
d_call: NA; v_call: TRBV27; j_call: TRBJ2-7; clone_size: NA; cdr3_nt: TGTGCCAGCAGCAAAATCCCGCGGGCCACCTACGAGCAGTACTTC; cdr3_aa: CASSKIPRATYEQYF
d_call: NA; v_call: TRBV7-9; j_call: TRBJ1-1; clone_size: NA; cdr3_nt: TGTGCCAGCAGCTTAGAGTACAGTGGGTACACTGAAGCTTTCTTT; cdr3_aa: CASSLEYSGYTEAFF
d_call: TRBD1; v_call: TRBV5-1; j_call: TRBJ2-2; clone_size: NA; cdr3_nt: TGCGCCAGCAGCGCCACAGGGGCCTGGGAGCTGTTTTTT; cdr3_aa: CASSATGAWELFF
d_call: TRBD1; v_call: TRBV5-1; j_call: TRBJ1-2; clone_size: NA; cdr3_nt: TGCGCCAGCAGCTTGCAGGGGGGAGATGGCTACACCTTC; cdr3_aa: CASSLQGGDGYTF
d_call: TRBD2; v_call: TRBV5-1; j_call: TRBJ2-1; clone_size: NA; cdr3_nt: TGCGCCAGCAGTCCAACCGGGACTAGCGGGATGGGCATCAATGAGCAGTTCTTC; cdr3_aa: CASSPTGTSGMGINEQFF
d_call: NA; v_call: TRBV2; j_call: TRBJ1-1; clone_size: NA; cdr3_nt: TGTGCCAGCAGTGCACAGGTGAACACTGAAGCTTTCTTT; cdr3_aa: CASSAQVNTEAFF
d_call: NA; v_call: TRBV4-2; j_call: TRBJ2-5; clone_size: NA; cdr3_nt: TGTGCCAGCAGCCGGTCGTCAGAACAAGAGACCCAGTACTTC; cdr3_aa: CASSRSSEQETQYF
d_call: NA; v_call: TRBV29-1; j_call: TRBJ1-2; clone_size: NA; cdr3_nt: TGCAGCGTTGCGGTACAGGGAAGACTCTATGGCTACACCTTC; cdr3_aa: CSVAVQGRLYGYTF
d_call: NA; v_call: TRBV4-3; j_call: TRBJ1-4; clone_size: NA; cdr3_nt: TGCGCCAGCAGCCCGCACAGGGAGGAAAAACTGTTTTTT; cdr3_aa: CASSPHREEKLFF
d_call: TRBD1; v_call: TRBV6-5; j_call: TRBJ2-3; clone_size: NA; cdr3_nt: TGTGCCAGCAGTGCCGGGACAGCCTCCCCAGATACGCAGTATTTT; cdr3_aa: CASSAGTASPDTQYF
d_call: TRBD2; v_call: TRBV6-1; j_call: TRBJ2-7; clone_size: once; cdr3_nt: TGTGCCAGCAGTGAACATATGGTCGTACCGGGACTAGTGCCCTACGAGCAGTACTTC; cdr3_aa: CASSEHMVVPGLVPYEQYF
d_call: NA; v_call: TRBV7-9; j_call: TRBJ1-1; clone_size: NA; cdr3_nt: TGTGCCAGCAGCCTTCTCCCAGGTGGCCCTGAAGCTTTCTTT; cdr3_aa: CASSLLPGGPEAFF
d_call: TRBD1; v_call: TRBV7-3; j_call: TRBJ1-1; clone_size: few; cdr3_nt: TGTGCCAGCAGCCTTCGGGACAGCAGTACTGAAGCTTTCTTT; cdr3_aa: CASSLRDSSTEAFF
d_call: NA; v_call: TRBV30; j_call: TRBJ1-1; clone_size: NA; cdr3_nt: TGTGCCTGGAGTATACAAGAGAACACTGAAGCTTTCTTT; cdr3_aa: CAWSIQENTEAFF
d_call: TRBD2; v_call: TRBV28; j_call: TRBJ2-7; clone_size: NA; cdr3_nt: TGTGCCAGCAGTGCTCCGGGGAGGCGGGAGCGCTCCTACGAGCAGTACTTC; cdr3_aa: CASSAPGRRERSYEQYF
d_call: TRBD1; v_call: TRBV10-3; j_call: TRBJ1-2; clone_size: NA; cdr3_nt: TGTGCCATCAGTGAGACAGGGGGTGGCTACACCTTC; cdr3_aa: CAISETGGGYTF
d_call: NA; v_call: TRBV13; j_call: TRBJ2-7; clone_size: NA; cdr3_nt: TGTGCCAGCAGCTCTGGGCTCCAAGAGTACGAGCAGTACTTC; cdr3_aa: CASSSGLQEYEQYF
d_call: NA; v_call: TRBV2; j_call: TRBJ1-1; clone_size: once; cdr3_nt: TGTGCCAGCAGTAACCAGGGGCTGGACACTGAAGCTTTCTTT; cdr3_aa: CASSNQGLDTEAFF
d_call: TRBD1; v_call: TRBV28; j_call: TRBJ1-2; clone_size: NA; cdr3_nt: TGTGCCAGCAGCCGCCCGGAGGACAGGGAAAGGGCCTATGGCTACACCTTC; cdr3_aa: CASSRPEDRERAYGYTF
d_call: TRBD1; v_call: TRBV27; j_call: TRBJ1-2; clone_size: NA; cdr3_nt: TGTGCCAGCAGATCCCTGACAGGGGGTGGAGGCTATGGCTACACCTTC; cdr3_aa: CASRSLTGGGGYGYTF
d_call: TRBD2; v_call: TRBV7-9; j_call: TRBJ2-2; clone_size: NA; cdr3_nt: TGTGCCAGCAGCCGGATAGCGGGACGGGCCGGGGAGCTGTTTTTT; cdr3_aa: CASSRIAGRAGELFF
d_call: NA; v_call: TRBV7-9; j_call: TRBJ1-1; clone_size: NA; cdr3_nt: TGTGCCGGCAGCTCCAGACAGATGAACACTGAAGCTTTCTTT; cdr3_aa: CAGSSRQMNTEAFF
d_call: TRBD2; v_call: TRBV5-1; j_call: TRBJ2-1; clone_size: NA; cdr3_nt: TGCGCCAGCCGGGGGGCTAGCGGGAGCAGCTCCTACAATGAGCAGTTCTTC; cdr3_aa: CASRGASGSSSYNEQFF
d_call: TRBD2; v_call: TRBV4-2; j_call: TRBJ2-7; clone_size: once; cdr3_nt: TGTGCCAGCAGCCACGCTTGGACTAGCGGAGCCTACGAGCAGTACTTC; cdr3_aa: CASSHAWTSGAYEQYF
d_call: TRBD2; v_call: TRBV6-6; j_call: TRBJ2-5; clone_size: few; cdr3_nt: TGTGCCAGCAGTCCGGGGACTAGCGTGAGGGACCAGTACTTC; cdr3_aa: CASSPGTSVRDQYF
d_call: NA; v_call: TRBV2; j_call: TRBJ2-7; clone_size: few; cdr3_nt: TGTGCCAGCAGTGTGGCAGTGAACTACGAGCAGTACTTC; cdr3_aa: CASSVAVNYEQYF
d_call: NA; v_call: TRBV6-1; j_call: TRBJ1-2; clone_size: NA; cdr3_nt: TGTGCCAGCAGGGACGGGGGGTCAGGAAGAAATGGCTACACCTTC; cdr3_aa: CASRDGGSGRNGYTF
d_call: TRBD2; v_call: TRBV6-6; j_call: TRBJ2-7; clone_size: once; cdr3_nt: TGTGCCAGCAGGGCCGGGACTAGCGGAACGTACGAGCAGTACTTC; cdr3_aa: CASRAGTSGTYEQYF
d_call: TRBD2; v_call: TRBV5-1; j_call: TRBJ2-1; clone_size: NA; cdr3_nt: TGCGCCAGCAGCTTGGACCTGGCGGGAGCCGCCTACAATGAGCAGTTCTTC; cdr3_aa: CASSLDLAGAAYNEQFF
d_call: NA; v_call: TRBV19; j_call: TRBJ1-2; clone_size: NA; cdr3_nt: TGTGCCAGTAGTATAGATCCGCAGGGGAACTATGGCTACACCTTC; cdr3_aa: CASSIDPQGNYGYTF
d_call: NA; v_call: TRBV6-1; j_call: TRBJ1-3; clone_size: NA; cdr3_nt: TGTGCCAGCAGTGAACGAGGAGCACAGGCGCACAGCACCATATATTTT; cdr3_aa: CASSERGAQAHSTIYF
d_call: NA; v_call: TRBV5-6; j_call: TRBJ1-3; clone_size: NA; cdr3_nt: TGTGCCAGCAGCTTGTGGGGGCCAACAGCTGGAAACACCATATATTTT; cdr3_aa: CASSLWGPTAGNTIYF
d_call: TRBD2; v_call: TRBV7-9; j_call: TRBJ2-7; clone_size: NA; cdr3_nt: TGTGCCAGCAGCTTATTTTGGCAGGGGACTAGCGGGAGAGGGTACGAGCAGTACTTC; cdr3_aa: CASSLFWQGTSGRGYEQYF
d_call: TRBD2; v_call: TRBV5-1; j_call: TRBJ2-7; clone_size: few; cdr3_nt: TGCGCCAGCAGCGACCTAGCGGGAGTCGAGCAGTACTTC; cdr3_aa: CASSDLAGVEQYF
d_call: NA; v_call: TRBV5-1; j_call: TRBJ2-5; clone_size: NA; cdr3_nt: TGCGCCAGCAGCTTTGGACAGCAAGAGACCCAGTACTTC; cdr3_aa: CASSFGQQETQYF
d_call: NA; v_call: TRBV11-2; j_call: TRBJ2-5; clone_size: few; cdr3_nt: TGTGCCAGCAGCTCAGCGGAGACCCAGTACTTC; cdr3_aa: CASSSAETQYF
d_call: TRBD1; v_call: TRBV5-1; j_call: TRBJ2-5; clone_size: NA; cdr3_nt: TGCGCCAGCAGCTCCGCCGGGACAGGGGGTGAGACCCAGTACTTC; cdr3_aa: CASSSAGTGGETQYF
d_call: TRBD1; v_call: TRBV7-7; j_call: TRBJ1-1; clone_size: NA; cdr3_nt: TGTGCTAGCAGCCCAACCCCCGGGACAGGGTTTAATGAAGCTTTCTTT; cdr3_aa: CASSPTPGTGFNEAFF
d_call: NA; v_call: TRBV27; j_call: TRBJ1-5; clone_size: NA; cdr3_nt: TGTGCCAGCAGCCTAACCCCTTGGAGCAATCAGCCCCAGCATTTT; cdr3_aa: CASSLTPWSNQPQHF
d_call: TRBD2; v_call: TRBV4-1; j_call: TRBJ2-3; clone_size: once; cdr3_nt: TGCGCCAGCAGCCAACCTAGGGGACTAGCGGGAGAACCCCACGTGATGGATACGCAGTATTTT; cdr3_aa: CASSQPRGLAGEPHVMDTQYF
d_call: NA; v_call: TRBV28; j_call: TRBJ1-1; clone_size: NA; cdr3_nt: TGTGCCAGCAGTCGGAGGACGGGGAACACTGAAGCTTTCTTT; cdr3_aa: CASSRRTGNTEAFF
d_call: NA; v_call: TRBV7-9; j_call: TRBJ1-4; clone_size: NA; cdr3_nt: TGTGCCAGCAGCCTATACGAAGAAAAACTGTTTTTT; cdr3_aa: CASSLYEEKLFF
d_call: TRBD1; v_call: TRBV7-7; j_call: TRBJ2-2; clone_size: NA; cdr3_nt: TGTGCTAGCAGCCCACAGGGGGTTGCCGGGGAGCTGTTTTTT; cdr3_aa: CASSPQGVAGELFF
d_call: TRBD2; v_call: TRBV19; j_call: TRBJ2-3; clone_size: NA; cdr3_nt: TGTGCCAGTAAGGCTAGCGGGAGTGTAGATACGCAGTATTTT; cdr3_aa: CASKASGSVDTQYF
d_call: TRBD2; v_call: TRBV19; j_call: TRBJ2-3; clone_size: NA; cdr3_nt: TGTGCCAGTAGTGGGGTAGCGGGAGAAAGTGTGGATACGCAGTATTTT; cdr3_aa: CASSGVAGESVDTQYF
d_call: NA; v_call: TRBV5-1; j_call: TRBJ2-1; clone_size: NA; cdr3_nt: TGCGCCAGCAGCTTGGAAGCGTACAATGAGCAGTTCTTC; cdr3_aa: CASSLEAYNEQFF
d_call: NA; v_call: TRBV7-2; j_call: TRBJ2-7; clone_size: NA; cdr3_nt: TGTGCCAGCAGCCCCACCTACTACGAGCAGTACTTC; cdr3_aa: CASSPTYYEQYF
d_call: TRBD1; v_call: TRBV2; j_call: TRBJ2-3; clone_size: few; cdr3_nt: TGTGCCAGCAAAAGGGGGCCTAGTACAGATACGCAGTATTTT; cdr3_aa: CASKRGPSTDTQYF
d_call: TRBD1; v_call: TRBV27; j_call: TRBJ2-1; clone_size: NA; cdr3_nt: TGTGCCAGCTCATCCGCCCTTCAGGGGGCCGTAATCTTC; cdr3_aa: CASSSALQGAVIF
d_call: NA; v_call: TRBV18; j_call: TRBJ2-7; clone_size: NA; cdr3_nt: TGTGCCAGCTCACCATCGACTTCTTCCTACGAGCAGTACTTC; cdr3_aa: CASSPSTSSYEQYF
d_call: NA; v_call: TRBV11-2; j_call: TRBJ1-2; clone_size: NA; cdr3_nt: TGTGCCAGCAGCCCCGGGACTCGGATAGGCTACACCTTC; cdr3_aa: CASSPGTRIGYTF
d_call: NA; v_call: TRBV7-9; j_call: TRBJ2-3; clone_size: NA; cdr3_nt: TGTGCCAGCAGCTTAGGGGAGTCCACAGATACGCAGTATTTT; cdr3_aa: CASSLGESTDTQYF
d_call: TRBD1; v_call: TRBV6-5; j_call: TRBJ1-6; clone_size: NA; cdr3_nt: TGTGCCAGCAGTTACGGAGGGGGCTGGAGCAATTCACCCCTCCACTTT; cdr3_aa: CASSYGGGWSNSPLHF
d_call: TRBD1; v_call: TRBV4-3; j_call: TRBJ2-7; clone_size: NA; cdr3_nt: TGCGCCAGCAGCCAAAGGACAGGGAGTTACTACGAGCAGTACTTC; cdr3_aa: CASSQRTGSYYEQYF